One sample yielded the 13 T cell receptor beta chains listed below, sequenced in a study of radiotherapy plus CTLA-4 blockade in lung cancer. TCRdb keeps only in-frame clones here, not all; method: immunoSEQ multiplex PCR. The sample records more than 90,000 clones, roughly 74% being singletons. This sample comprised peripheral blood, obtained from a patient treated with radiotherapy plus ipilimumab. These receptors were obtained from a human donor with non-small cell lung cancer who had a partial response to radiotherapy plus ipilimumab.

The chain carries TRBV6-5 and TRBJ2-1; D uncertain. CDR1 and CDR2 from the germline V gene are MNHEY and SVGAGI. This CDR3 has 16 amino acids. Trimming took 0 bases from V and 5 from J, leaving 14 bases between them. The CDR3 DNA follows: TGTGCCAGCAGTTACTCTGGCGGAAGGTCGAACAATGAGCAGTTCTTC. Amino acid sequence: CASSYSGGRSNNEQFF.

This clone was picked up a small number of times. The chain joins TRBV9 to TRBJ1-5, with 7 bases lining up with TRBD1. The CDR3 length is 16 residues. The germline V gene encodes CDR1 SGDLS and CDR2 YYNGEE. After removal of 0 bases from V and 4 bases from J, the junction contained 7 bases not matched to a gene. The CDR3 DNA sequence: TGTGCCAGCAGCGTAGGCGACAGGGACATAAATCAGCCCCAGCATTTT. It encodes CASSVGDRDINQPQHF.

The chain is built from TRBV6-1 and TRBJ1-1, with D uncertain. Germline CDR1 MNHNS, CDR2 SASEGT. The V end was cut by 7 bases, the J end by 6 bases, with 12 bases between. This CDR3 has 12 residues. CDR3 in DNA: TGTGCCAGCATATCCTTCCCCTCTGAAGCTTTCTTT. Amino acids: CASISFPSEAFF.

The rearrangement links TRBV6-4 to TRBJ2-3; the D gene is possibly TRBD2 (6 bases). V lost 5 bases and J 0 bases, leaving 6 bases between the germline ends. CDR3 length: 13 residues. Germline V gene sequence: CDR1 MRHNA, CDR2 SNTAGT. The CDR3 DNA is TGTGCCAGCAGTAGCGGGAGCACAGATACGCAGTATTTT. Its protein is CASSSGSTDTQYF.

This chain uses TRBV28 with TRBJ1-1; D possibly corresponds to TRBD1 (6 bases). The CDR3 is 15 residues long. Germline V gene sequence: CDR1 MDHEN, CDR2 SYDVKM. The V and J ends lost 5 bases and 1 base respectively, with 14 bases between them. The CDR3 bases are TGTGCCAGCAGTAGCCTTTTGGGGGCGAACACTGAAGCTTTCTTT. Translated: CASSSLLGANTEAFF. The full variable domain, its missing parts supplied by reference TRBV28 and TRBJ1-1, is DVKVTQSSRYLVKRTGEKVFLECVQDMDHENMFWYRQDPGLGLRLIYFSYDVKMKEKGDIPEGYSVSREKKERFSLILESASTNQTSMYLCASSSLLGANTEAFFGQGTRLTVV.

V usage is TRBV5-4 and J usage is TRBJ2-1; 11 nucleotides agree with TRBD2. This CDR3 comprises 15 residues. Trimming took 4 bases from V and 3 from J; bases not matched to a gene: 3. Germline-derived CDR1 and CDR2 are SGHNT and YYREEE (reference sequence). The DNA of the CDR3 is TGTGCCAGCAGCGTGGGACTAGCGGACTACAATGAGCAGTTCTTC. It codes for CASSVGLADYNEQFF.

This rearrangement joins TRBV29-1 to TRBJ1-1; a possible D gene is TRBD1 (5 bases). Germline lookup yields CDR1 SQVTM and CDR2 ANQGSEA. V shed 4 bases and J shed 5 bases, with 17 bases lying between them. CDR3 length: 14 amino acids. CDR3 DNA sequence: TGCAGCGTTGTGAGTTTGGGGCTGGATACTGAAGCTTTCTTT. Its protein is CSVVSLGLDTEAFF. The whole variable domain, remainder taken from reference TRBV29-1 and TRBJ1-1, is SAVISQKPSRDICQRGTSLTIQCQVDSQVTMMFWYRQQPGQSLTLIATANQGSEATYESGFVIDKFPISRPNLTFSTLTVSNMSPEDSSIYLCSVVSLGLDTEAFFGQGTRLTVV.

The chain couples TRBV5-1 to TRBJ1-4, with D possibly being TRBD1 (5 bases). The CDR3 totals 16 residues. V lost 5 bases, J lost 2 bases, and 16 bases lay in between. Germline values: CDR1 SGHRS, CDR2 YFSETQ. For the CDR3, the DNA is TGCGCCAGCAGTCGCAACGGGGGACCGACTAATGAAAAACTGTTTTTT. Protein product: CASSRNGGPTNEKLFF.

V gene TRBV9 combines with J gene TRBJ2-1, with 10 nucleotides matching TRBD2. With V trimmed by 0 bases and J by 5 bases, 2 bases remained unmatched. Germline CDR1 and CDR2: SGDLS and YYNGEE. The CDR3 has 15 residues. Here the CDR3 reads CASSVGTSGNNEQFF. The CDR3 DNA sequence: TGTGCCAGCAGCGTAGGTACTAGCGGGAACAATGAGCAGTTCTTC.

The V and J genes are TRBV6-5 and TRBJ2-5; 8 positions match TRBD1. The end of the DNA is better explained by TRBJ2-7, so the J call may be wrong. This CDR3 has 13 amino acids. Germline V lookup: CDR1 MNHEY, CDR2 SVGAGI. CDR3 nucleotides: TGTGCCAGCAGCGGACAGGGAGTCTACGAGCAGTACTTC. This translates into CASSGQGVYEQYF.

In its sample, this clone was seen a few times. The genes are TRBV6-1 and TRBJ1-3; unclear D gene. This CDR3 is built from 14 residues. The V gene lost 2 bases and the J gene lost 4 bases, with 9 bases spanning the gap. The germline V gene encodes CDR1 MNHNS and CDR2 SASEGT. The CDR3 DNA sequence: TGTGCCAGCAGTGAACGCTACAGCGGAAACACCATATATTTT. This encodes CASSERYSGNTIYF.

The V gene is TRBV5-3, the J gene TRBJ2-2; the match to TRBD2 covers 9 bases. TRBV5-3 is classed as an ORF, of uncertain function. The CDR3 has 16 residues. The V and J ends lost 4 bases and 6 bases, in that order; junction bases with no gene match: 10. The CDR3: CARSPSGTSSPGELFF. Here the CDR3 DNA reads TGTGCCAGAAGCCCCTCCGGGACTAGCTCTCCCGGGGAGCTGTTTTTT.

The chain recombines TRBV11-3 with TRBJ2-1; D might be TRBD1 (6 bases). The V end lost 5 bases, the J end lost 9 bases, and 17 bases lay between the germline ends. There are 14 residues in the CDR3. Germline values: CDR1 SGHNT, CDR2 YENEEA. In DNA, the CDR3 is TGTGCCAGCAGCCAGGGGTATGTTAAGGGTGAGCAGTTCTTC. Protein product: CASSQGYVKGEQFF.